This is a list of T cell receptor beta chains from one sample in a study of blood T cells in healthy people across ages. MiXCR, run by TCRdb on the 5' RACE reads, gives a single entry per CDR3 protein. The sample includes around 970,000 distinct CDR3 sequences, roughly half of them seen just once. Sequencing was done on a sample of blood. The receptors were sampled from a woman aged 55 to 70 in good health. CDR3s include the opening cysteine and the closing phenylalanine or tryptophan. Each record gives: D gene, J gene, V gene, CDR3 protein. A D gene is named only where the DNA matches it firmly.

>.|TRBJ1-2|TRBV11-3
CASSFSGDGYTF
>.|TRBJ2-6|TRBV3-1
CASSQDYRAGANVLTF
>TRBD1|TRBJ2-7|TRBV10-3
CAISPGQWYEQYF
>.|TRBJ1-2|TRBV27
CASSTGPANYGYTF
>.|TRBJ1-2|TRBV25-1
CTTQREVGGPYGYTF
>.|TRBJ2-1|TRBV20-1
CSASPSINEQFF
>.|TRBJ2-2|TRBV28
CASSPRPKKNTGELFF
>TRBD2|TRBJ2-1|TRBV2
CASSDTAGGPSYNEQFF
>.|TRBJ2-1|TRBV21-1
CASIKVRGAYNEQFF
>.|TRBJ2-4|TRBV3-1
CASSQTGGQYF
>TRBD1|TRBJ2-7|TRBV7-3
CASSLVPEPGQGIYEQYF
>TRBD2|TRBJ2-5|TRBV4-1
CASSLLPGGLAEETQYF
>.|TRBJ2-7|TRBV25-1
CASSESSRGWDNEQYF